Below, 30 T cell receptor beta chains from the same sample are listed, as sequenced in a study of T cells in Graves' hyperthyroidism and ophthalmopathy. Amplified regions were TCR beta CDR3 sequences from RNA transcripts. The TCR CDR3 was amplified in a first-round RT-PCR using the HTBI primer set. TCRdb reprocessed the multiplex PCR reads via MiXCR and lists one record per CDR3 protein. Among 600,000 to 850,000 distinct CDR3 sequences listed, about 19% were seen once. Sequenced: blood. These receptors came from a woman aged 50 to 60 with Graves' hyperthyroidism that later progressed to Graves' ophthalmopathy.

The sample holds a few counts of this clonotype. The chain couples TRBV5-1 to TRBJ2-3; maybe TRBD1 (7 bases). V lost 0 bases, J lost 1 base, and 12 bases lay in between. The CDR3 has 16 amino acids. Per the germline V gene, CDR1 is SGHRS and CDR2 is YFSETQ. The CDR3: CASSLAQGGGTDTQYF. DNA of the CDR3: TGCGCCAGCAGCTTGGCCCAGGGGGGAGGCACAGATACGCAGTATTTT.

V usage is TRBV12-3 or TRBV12-4 and J usage is TRBJ1-2; a possible D gene is TRBD1 (5 bases). Trimming left V 8 bases short and J 4 bases short, with 14 bases between. The CDR3 length is 13 residues. The CDR3 region has the DNA TGTGCCAGCGGGGTAACAGGCGCCTATGGCTACACCTTC. Protein: CASGVTGAYGYTF.

This clonotype was seen only a few times. The chain couples TRBV6-5 to TRBJ1-5; D is ambiguous. The CDR3 has 18 amino acids. Germline V CDR1 and CDR2: MNHEY, SVGAGI. Deletions cut 0 bases from V and 6 bases from J, with 21 bases between. This CDR3 is CASSYSRPGHPYLQPQHF. The CDR3 coding sequence is TGTGCCAGCAGTTACTCGAGACCTGGCCATCCCTACCTTCAGCCCCAGCATTTT.

A few counts support this clonotype. J is TRBJ1-4 and V is TRBV10-3, with D unresolved. Germline V lookup: CDR1 ENHRY, CDR2 SYGVKD. This CDR3 has 14 residues. Trimming removed 3 bases from V and 0 bases from J, with 5 bases in between. CDR3: CAISDDATNEKLFF. The CDR3 DNA sequence: TGTGCCATCAGTGACGATGCAACTAATGAAAAACTGTTTTTT.

A few counts support this clonotype. The chain couples TRBV20-1 to TRBJ1-1; D gene ambiguous. Germline assignment: CDR1 DFQATT and CDR2 SNEGSKA (reference sequence). V was clipped by 5 bases and J by 0 bases, with 13 bases between them. The CDR3 has 14 amino acids. CDR3 in amino acids: CSAPWAAMNTEAFF. The CDR3 DNA reads TGCAGTGCTCCCTGGGCAGCCATGAACACTGAAGCTTTCTTT.

The chain joins TRBV5-1 to TRBJ2-1; TRBD1 might be the D (6 bases). From germline, CDR1 is SGHRS and CDR2 YFSETQ. The CDR3 consists of 16 residues. The V and J ends lost 3 bases and 8 bases respectively, with 21 bases between them. CDR3 in amino acids: CASSSTIMTGRDEQFF. CDR3 bases: TGCGCCAGCAGCTCGACGATAATGACAGGACGAGATGAGCAGTTCTTC. Drawing the rest from reference TRBV5-1 and TRBJ2-1, the complete variable domain is KAGVTQTPRYLIKTRGQQVTLSCSPISGHRSVSWYQQTPGQGLQFLFEYFSETQRNKGNFPGRFSGRQFSNSRSEMNVSTLELGDSALYLCASSSTIMTGRDEQFFGPGTRLTVL.

V is TRBV15 and J is TRBJ1-5; D gene unclear. Germline-derived CDR1 and CDR2 are LNHNV and YYDKDF (reference sequence). V gave up 6 bases and J gave up 2 bases, with 5 bases separating them. CDR3 length: 12 residues. The DNA of the CDR3 is TGTGCCACCAGAGTGGGCAATCAGCCCCAGCATTTT. This gives the protein CATRVGNQPQHF.

This clonotype was counted only a few times. The V and J genes are TRBV2 and TRBJ2-5; weak D call: TRBD1 (5 bases). V dropped 0 bases and J dropped 3 bases, with 11 bases sitting between them. Germline CDR1 and CDR2: SNHLY and FYNNEI. This CDR3 is 15 amino acids long. CDR3 DNA: TGTGCCAGCAGTGAAGCGTTCAGGGCCAAAGAGACCCAGTACTTC. Protein sequence: CASSEAFRAKETQYF.

The genes are TRBV7-9 and TRBJ2-3, with D possibly called TRBD1 or TRBD2 (5 bases each). The CDR3 covers 15 residues. From germline, CDR1 is SEHNR and CDR2 FQNEAQ (reference sequence). V lost 6 bases and J 1 base, leaving 14 bases between the germline ends. This CDR3 reads CASRGRVSRTDTQYF. As DNA, the CDR3 is TGTGCCAGCAGGGGGCGGGTTTCTCGCACAGATACGCAGTATTTT.

This clonotype was observed at least ten times. This rearrangement joins TRBV30 to TRBJ1-1; weak D call: TRBD1 (6 bases). The V and J ends lost 0 bases and 6 bases respectively, with 20 bases between them. Germline assignment: CDR1 GTSNPN and CDR2 SVGIG (reference sequence). The CDR3 consists of 16 residues. CDR3 in DNA: TGTGCCTGGAGTGTACTTTCGGGAGACAGGAAACCTGAAGCTTTCTTT. This translates into CAWSVLSGDRKPEAFF.

This clonotype was detected a few times. The chain carries TRBV6-1 and TRBJ1-3; D is undetermined. Germline V CDR1 and CDR2: MNHNS, SASEGT. Between the trimmed V and J ends, which lost 7 bases and 5 bases, there was a span of 15 bases. This CDR3 has 14 residues. CDR3 DNA sequence: TGTGCCAGCAATCCGGAACGACAAAGAAACACCATATATTTT. Residues: CASNPERQRNTIYF.

This clonotype has only a few counts. The chain recombines TRBV7-9 with TRBJ2-1; 7 bases agree with TRBD2. The germline CDR1 and CDR2 sequences are SEHNR and FQNEAQ (reference sequence). CDR3 length equals 16 residues. Trimming cost V 8 bases and J 0 bases; bases outside gene matches: 10. This CDR3 is CASFRSGDYSYNEQFF. DNA of the CDR3: TGTGCCAGCTTTCGGTCGGGGGACTACTCCTACAATGAGCAGTTCTTC.

The chain is built from TRBV4-1 and TRBJ1-4, with D unresolved. The CDR3 contains 15 residues. Looked up from germline, CDR1 is MGHRA and CDR2 is YSYEKL. V lost 4 bases and J lost 5, with 14 bases in between. CDR3 in DNA: TGCGCCAGCAGCCGCGATACTAGTCACAATGAAAAACTGTTTTTT. It yields the protein CASSRDTSHNEKLFF.

This clonotype came up a few times. The gene calls are TRBV2 and TRBJ1-1; D remains ambiguous. CDR3 length: 11 residues. Germline V lookup: CDR1 SNHLY, CDR2 FYNNEI. V shed 7 bases and J shed 8 bases, with 11 bases lying between them. For the CDR3, the DNA is TGTGCCAGCAAAAGCGGGCCGGAAGCTTTCTTT. Encoded protein: CASKSGPEAFF.

This sequence joins TRBV20-1 and TRBJ1-5, with a possible D match to TRBD1 (5 bases). Trimming cost V 6 bases and J 1 base, with 19 bases left between them. The CDR3 sequence is 16 residues long. Per the germline V gene, CDR1 is DFQATT and CDR2 is SNEGSKA (reference sequence). This CDR3 reads CSAPSYRGLSNQPQHF. DNA of the CDR3: TGCAGTGCCCCTAGCTACCGGGGCTTAAGCAATCAGCCCCAGCATTTT.

Here the CDR3 DNA reads TGTGCCAGCAGTTTGGTGGGGGGCGGAGATACGCAGTATTTT. Translation gives CASSLVGGGDTQYF. The chain joins TRBV12-3 or TRBV12-4 to TRBJ2-3; perhaps D is TRBD1 or TRBD2 (6 bases each). The CDR3 has 14 amino acids. V was trimmed by 3 bases and J by 5 bases, leaving 12 bases between them.

The rearrangement uses TRBV7-9 and TRBJ2-7; D is possibly TRBD2 (5 bases). The CDR3 is 14 amino acids. CDR1 SEHNR and CDR2 FQNEAQ come from the germline V gene (reference sequence). V lost 5 bases to trimming and J lost 3 bases, with 14 bases between them. The CDR3 spells CASSPQSGIYEQYF. The CDR3 nucleotides read TGTGCCAGCAGCCCACAGTCGGGGATCTACGAGCAGTACTTC. Complete variable domain (other parts from reference TRBV7-9 and TRBJ2-7): DTGVSQNPRHKITKRGQNVTFRCDPISEHNRLYWYRQTLGQGPEFLTYFQNEAQLEKSRLLSDRFSAERPKGSFSTLEIQRTEQGDSAMYLCASSPQSGIYEQYFGPGTRLTVT.

This clonotype was seen repeatedly, ten times or more. V gene TRBV5-1 combines with J gene TRBJ1-1; D is unresolved. Trimming left V 3 bases short and J 2 bases short, with 11 bases between. Germline V gives CDR1 SGHRS, CDR2 YFSETQ. CDR3 size: 14 residues. The chain's CDR3 is CASSSDSGNTEAFF. The CDR3 nucleotides are TGCGCCAGCAGCTCTGACTCAGGCAACACTGAAGCTTTCTTT.

This sequence joins TRBV7-9 and TRBJ2-5; TRBD2 is a possible D gene (6 bases). The CDR3 spans 14 residues. CDR1 and CDR2 (germline): SEHNR, FQNEAQ (reference sequence). Trimming took 4 bases from V and 6 from J, leaving 15 bases between them. In DNA, the CDR3 is TGTGCCAGCAGCTCATCCGGGAGAGCAAAGACCCAGTACTTC. Protein product: CASSSSGRAKTQYF.

This clonotype was observed a few times. The chain has TRBV6-1 and TRBJ2-1; D assignment may be TRBD1 or TRBD2 (5 bases each). Germline CDR1 and CDR2: MNHNS and SASEGT. The CDR3 has 13 residues. The ends were cut back, 6 bases at V and 5 bases at J, with 11 bases in the middle. The CDR3 DNA follows: TGTGCCAGCAGGAGGGGCACCCACAATGAGCAGTTCTTC. Translation gives CASRRGTHNEQFF.

This clonotype was detected many times. This chain joins TRBV6-1 and TRBJ1-1; D unresolved. The CDR3 is 15 amino acids. Trimming cost V 3 bases and J 1 base, with 12 bases left between them. CDR1 is MNHNS, CDR2 SASEGT, per germline. CDR3 amino acids: CASSDPRTENTEAFF. The CDR3 bases are TGTGCCAGCAGTGACCCTAGGACCGAGAACACTGAAGCTTTCTTT.

This clonotype was found many times. The chain recombines TRBV18 with TRBJ2-2; possibly TRBD1 for D (6 bases). V shed 3 bases and J shed 0 bases, with 11 bases lying between them. This CDR3 has 16 amino acids. Germline CDR1 is KGHSH and CDR2 is LQKENI. The CDR3 sequence: CASSPQTGANTGELFF. CDR3 in DNA: TGTGCCAGCTCACCCCAGACAGGAGCGAACACCGGGGAGCTGTTTTTT.

This clonotype turned up a few times. V is TRBV12-3 or TRBV12-4 and J is TRBJ1-5; possibly TRBD1 for D (6 bases). CDR3 length equals 18 residues. V was cut by 3 bases and J by 4 bases, with 22 bases left in between. CDR3 loop: CASSFLAGRGNANQPQHF. DNA for the CDR3: TGTGCCAGCAGTTTCTTAGCGGGGAGGGGGAACGCGAATCAGCCCCAGCATTTT.

The table lists this clonotype with many counts. The V and J genes are TRBV2 and TRBJ2-2; unclear D gene. The CDR3 runs to 13 residues. Germline CDR1 SNHLY, CDR2 FYNNEI. Trimming shortened V by 2 bases and J by 2 bases, and 3 bases separated the two germline ends. The CDR3 sequence is CASSEQNTGELFF. In DNA, the CDR3 is TGTGCCAGCAGTGAACAAAACACCGGGGAGCTGTTTTTT.

The chain recombines TRBV6-9 with TRBJ2-7, with D hard to call. From germline, CDR1 is MNHGY and CDR2 SVAAGI. The CDR3 sequence is 12 residues long. V was shortened by 3 bases and J by 0 bases, with 3 bases between the two germline ends. Here the CDR3 reads CASSYPSYEQYF. CDR3 nucleotides: TGTGCCAGCAGTTACCCCTCCTACGAGCAGTACTTC.

This clonotype was detected ten times or more. The gene calls are TRBV20-1 and TRBJ2-3; 9 bases are shared with TRBD2. The V and J ends lost 5 bases and 4 bases, in that order; junction bases with no gene match: 7. CDR3 length: 14 residues. The germline V gene encodes CDR1 DFQATT and CDR2 SNEGSKA (reference sequence). Here the CDR3 reads CSALRTSVPDTQYF. The CDR3 DNA reads as TGCAGTGCTCTCCGGACTAGCGTTCCAGATACGCAGTATTTT.

The chain joins TRBV19 to TRBJ2-1; the D is unclear. Looked up from germline, CDR1 is LNHDA and CDR2 is SQIVND (reference sequence). V was trimmed by 1 base and J by 7 bases, leaving 5 bases between them. The CDR3 is 12 amino acids. DNA for the CDR3: TGTGCCAGTAGTATAGCTAGTAATGAGCAGTTCTTC. Residues: CASSIASNEQFF.

There are a few counts of this clonotype. The rearrangement links TRBV27 to TRBJ1-6, with a weak D call TRBD1 (5 bases). Per the germline V gene, CDR1 is MNHEY and CDR2 is SMNVEV (reference sequence). Trimming left V 6 bases short and J 10 bases short, with 16 bases between. The length of the CDR3 is 14 residues. CDR3: CASSQASGISPLHF. Here the CDR3 DNA reads TGTGCCAGCAGCCAAGCATCAGGGATCTCACCCCTCCACTTT.

V usage is TRBV7-6 and J usage is TRBJ2-1; D may be TRBD1 or TRBD2 (7 bases each). Germline CDR1 reads SGHVS; CDR2 reads FNYEAQ. Trimming took 8 bases from V and 5 from J, leaving 16 bases between them. CDR3 size: 14 residues. The CDR3 region has the DNA TGTGCCAGCCGGGGGGCAGGGGGGAACAATGAGCAGTTCTTC. Translating gives CASRGAGGNNEQFF.

In its sample, this clonotype was seen many times. The rearrangement joins TRBV4-1 to TRBJ2-1; D remains ambiguous. Germline V gene lookup returns CDR1 MGHRA and CDR2 YSYEKL. The CDR3 has 14 amino acids. V was shortened by 1 base and J by 5 bases, with 9 bases between the two germline ends. This CDR3 is CASSQGTENNEQFF. CDR3 nucleotides: TGCGCCAGCAGCCAAGGGACGGAAAACAATGAGCAGTTCTTC.